These 29 T cell receptor beta chains originate from one sample sequenced in a study of blood T cell repertoires in COVID-19 (dated by TCRdb to the early 2020s). Libraries came from the immunoSEQ multiplex PCR assay. TCRdb limited this immuneACCESS table to in-frame rearrangements with V and J called. A share of clones is missing; checked studies link under half to unresolved V genes, and the rest is unexplained. This sample gives fewer than 450,000 clones in total; roughly 86% of them show up just once. More than 2% of the sample belongs to the ten largest clones. Sequencing used PBMCs or T cells enriched from blood (not recorded which). The receptors shown here come from a woman between 35 and 50 years old with acute COVID-19.

V usage is TRBV9 and J usage is TRBJ2-7, with no clear D. Germline V gene sequence: CDR1 SGDLS, CDR2 YYNGEE. The CDR3 length is 12 residues. Trimming left V 2 bases short and J 5 bases short, with 8 bases between. The chain's CDR3 is CASSVPRNEQYF. Here the CDR3 DNA reads TGTGCCAGCAGCGTCCCTAGGAACGAGCAGTACTTC.

This rearrangement joins TRBV2 to TRBJ2-7; TRBD1 matches at 10 bases. The CDR3 is made up of 12 amino acids. Per the germline V gene, CDR1 is SNHLY and CDR2 is FYNNEI. Losses at the gene ends were 10 bases for V and 3 bases for J; bases not matched to a gene: 3. CDR3: CATGQGVYEQYF. Here the CDR3 DNA reads TGTGCCACTGGACAGGGGGTCTACGAGCAGTACTTC.

As concerns this clone: The same CDR3 also results from other DNA sequences found in this sample. The chain employs TRBV30 and TRBJ1-2; tentatively, D is TRBD1 (5 bases). The CDR3 sequence is 12 residues long. The germline CDR1 and CDR2 sequences are GTSNPN and SVGIG (reference sequence). The ends were cut back, 0 bases at V and 7 bases at J, with 9 bases in the middle. CDR3 in amino acids: CAWSVPGGGYTF. The CDR3 DNA sequence: TGTGCCTGGAGTGTACCGGGGGGTGGCTACACCTTC.

The V and J genes are TRBV18 and TRBJ1-3, with D unresolved. The CDR3 consists of 15 residues. Germline V gives CDR1 KGHSH, CDR2 LQKENI. V was pared by 2 bases and J by 0 bases, with 8 bases between. The CDR3 coding sequence is TGTGCCAGCTCACCATATGCGGCCTCTGGAAACACCATATATTTT. Translated, it gives CASSPYAASGNTIYF. Filled out from reference TRBV18 and TRBJ1-3, the complete variable domain reads NAGVMQNPRHLVRRRGQEARLRCSPMKGHSHVYWYRQLPEEGLKFMVYLQKENIIDESGMPKERFSAEFPKEGPSILRIQQVVRGDSAAYFCASSPYAASGNTIYFGEGSWLTVV.

This clone was detected only once. The chain carries TRBV18 and TRBJ2-7; perhaps TRBD1 as D (5 bases). The CDR3 is 15 amino acids. The V end was cut by 0 bases, the J end by 5 bases, with 14 bases between. Germline V lookup: CDR1 KGHSH, CDR2 LQKENI. This CDR3 reads CASSPPSRRGNEQYF. CDR3 DNA sequence: TGTGCCAGCTCACCACCAAGTCGAAGGGGAAACGAGCAGTACTTC.

The CDR3 coding sequence is TGTGCCAGCAGCCCGGTCCCGGAGCGCACTGAAGCTTTCTTT. This sequence encodes CASSPVPERTEAFF. V gene TRBV9 combines with J gene TRBJ1-1; D remains ambiguous. V lost 4 bases and J 4 bases, leaving 14 bases between the germline ends. CDR1 is SGDLS and CDR2 is YYNGEE in the germline V gene. This CDR3 has 14 amino acids.

V is TRBV12-5 and J is TRBJ2-3; 12 bases align to TRBD2. Germline loops: CDR1 LGHNT, CDR2 FRNRAP. J was trimmed by 3 bases and V by 5 bases; bases with no gene match: 3. CDR3 size: 15 residues. The CDR3 bases are TGTGCTAGTGGTCTACTAGCGGGGGGAACAGATACGCAGTATTTT. This encodes CASGLLAGGTDTQYF.

This chain connects TRBV11-2 to TRBJ1-1; 7 bases match TRBD1. The germline gives CDR1 SGHAT, CDR2 FQNNGV. The CDR3 is 15 residues long. The J segment lost 0 bases and the V segment lost 5 bases, leaving 6 bases of the junction unmatched. CDR3 in DNA: TGTGCCAGCAGCCCGCGACAGGGAATGAACACTGAAGCTTTCTTT. This sequence encodes CASSPRQGMNTEAFF.

The chain employs TRBV20-1 and TRBJ2-3; 11 nucleotides match TRBD2. The CDR3 length is 16 residues. The V gene end was trimmed by 3 bases and the J gene end by 2 bases; junction bases not matched to a gene: 7. CDR1 DFQATT and CDR2 SNEGSKA come from the germline V gene (reference sequence). CDR3 coding DNA: TGCAGTGCTAGTTCTAGCGGGGGGCGGTTCACAGATACGCAGTATTTT. Amino acid sequence: CSASSSGGRFTDTQYF.

This clone was counted only a few times. The DNA for the CDR3 is TGTGCCAGTACTGTCCCGGGACAGGGAAAATATGGCTACACCTTC. It specifies CASTVPGQGKYGYTF. The rearrangement joins TRBV19 to TRBJ1-2, with 9 bases identical to TRBD1. Germline CDR1 LNHDA, CDR2 SQIVND (reference sequence). After removal of 7 bases from V and 5 bases from J, the junction contained 11 bases not matched to a gene. This CDR3 comprises 15 residues.

The V and J genes are TRBV30 and TRBJ1-1; D unresolved. Trimming removed 2 bases at V and 4 bases at J, with 11 bases between. The CDR3 runs 13 residues. CDR1 is GTSNPN and CDR2 is SVGIG in the germline V gene (reference sequence). CDR3 sequence reads: CAWSFEVGTEAFF. In DNA form, the CDR3 reads TGTGCCTGGAGTTTTGAGGTAGGCACTGAAGCTTTCTTT.

V gene TRBV5-1 combines with J gene TRBJ2-4, with D perhaps TRBD1 (6 bases). This CDR3 is 13 amino acids long. Germline V gene lookup returns CDR1 SGHRS and CDR2 YFSETQ. The V end lost 5 bases, the J end lost 10 bases, and 16 bases lay between the germline ends. CDR3 coding DNA: TGCGCCAGCAGTGAAACAGGGCTGGGGATTCAGTACTTC. Translation gives CASSETGLGIQYF.

The V call is TRBV6-1, the J call TRBJ2-7, with 7 bases that match TRBD2. Germline lookup yields CDR1 MNHNS and CDR2 SASEGT. J was trimmed by 4 bases and V by 3 bases; bases with no gene match: 3. The CDR3 consists of 13 residues. As DNA, the CDR3 is TGTGCCAGCAGTGATCAGGGAGGGTACGAGCAGTACTTC. Protein sequence: CASSDQGGYEQYF.

The sample holds a few counts of this clone. The chain links TRBV30 to TRBJ2-1; 7 nucleotides align to TRBD2. The germline V gene encodes CDR1 GTSNPN and CDR2 SVGIG (reference sequence). V lost 2 bases to trimming and J lost 3 bases; unmatched junction nucleotides: 10. CDR3 length: 16 amino acids. The chain's CDR3 is CAWSHHTSALYNEQFF. The CDR3 DNA follows: TGTGCCTGGAGTCACCATACTAGCGCGCTCTACAATGAGCAGTTCTTC.

The gene calls are TRBV6-4 and TRBJ1-5; 8 bases are shared with TRBD1. Germline V gene lookup returns CDR1 MRHNA and CDR2 SNTAGT. The V gene end was trimmed by 3 bases and the J gene end by 9 bases; junction bases not matched to a gene: 10. The CDR3 totals 15 residues. CDR3 residues: CASSEDRTGRGPQHF. Here the CDR3 DNA reads TGTGCCAGCAGTGAAGATAGGACAGGGAGAGGGCCCCAGCATTTT.

The gene calls are TRBV18 and TRBJ2-2; tentatively, D is TRBD1 (5 bases). Germline loops: CDR1 KGHSH, CDR2 LQKENI. V was cut by 6 bases and J by 4 bases, with 18 bases left in between. The CDR3 has 16 amino acids. CDR3 protein: CASSLKLDRSTGELFF. In nucleotides, the CDR3 is TGTGCCAGCTCGCTTAAACTCGACAGATCCACCGGGGAGCTGTTTTTT.

The rearrangement links TRBV4-1 to TRBJ2-6, with D unresolved. This CDR3 is built from 18 residues. Trimming removed 1 base at V and 0 bases at J, with 13 bases between. The germline CDR1 and CDR2 sequences are MGHRA and YSYEKL. DNA for the CDR3: TGCGCCAGCAGCCAAGGACACTCGCCCTTCTCTGGGGCCAACGTCCTGACTTTC. Amino acids: CASSQGHSPFSGANVLTF.

The gene calls are TRBV3-1 (or the pseudogene TRBV3-2) and TRBJ2-5; 8 nucleotides align to TRBD2. V was pared by 5 bases and J by 2 bases, with 16 bases of the junction left unmatched. Germline assignment: CDR1 LGHDT and CDR2 YNNKEL (reference sequence). CDR3 length equals 18 residues. This CDR3 is CASSISPPGTSGQETQYF. For the CDR3, the DNA is TGTGCCAGCAGCATCAGCCCCCCCGGGACTAGTGGGCAAGAGACCCAGTACTTC.

About this clone itself: The same CDR3 can be traced to other DNA sequences in this sample. The gene calls are TRBV24-1 and TRBJ2-2; the match to TRBD2 covers 7 bases. This CDR3 spans 13 amino acids. The V and J ends lost 5 bases and 4 bases, in that order; junction bases with no gene match: 0. The germline CDR1 and CDR2 sequences are KGHDR and SFDVKD. CDR3 nucleotides: TGTGCCACCAGTGGGGGGGGCACCGGGGAGCTGTTTTTT. Translation: CATSGGGTGELFF.

This chain links TRBV20-1 with TRBJ1-5; maybe TRBD1 (5 bases). This CDR3 contains 14 residues. The V end lost 3 bases, the J end lost 7 bases, and 16 bases lay between the germline ends. In germline, CDR1 is DFQATT, CDR2 SNEGSKA (reference sequence). The chain's CDR3 is CSASTGRVDQPQHF. Written as DNA, the CDR3 is TGCAGTGCTAGTACAGGAAGGGTGGACCAGCCCCAGCATTTT.

In nucleotides, the CDR3 is TGCAGCGTTGAAGCGGTGCGGAACTATGGCTACACCTTC. Its protein is CSVEAVRNYGYTF. The chain joins TRBV29-1 to TRBJ1-2; D remains ambiguous. The V gene lost 1 base and the J gene lost 2 bases, with 8 bases spanning the gap. CDR1 and CDR2 (germline): SQVTM, ANQGSEA. The CDR3 extends over 13 amino acids.

This clone was recorded once. The rearrangement links TRBV6-5 to TRBJ2-7; weak D call: TRBD1 (5 bases). The germline CDR1 and CDR2 sequences are MNHEY and SVGAGI. The CDR3 totals 14 residues. V was pared by 8 bases and J by 6 bases, with 20 bases between. CDR3 amino acids: CASFRAGKLGEQYF. The CDR3 coding sequence is TGTGCCAGCTTTAGGGCAGGGAAGTTGGGCGAGCAGTACTTC.

The J gene is TRBJ2-1, the V gene TRBV19; no definite D call. Germline V lookup: CDR1 LNHDA, CDR2 SQIVND (reference sequence). With 5 bases removed from V and 10 bases from J, the gap between germline ends came to 15 bases. This CDR3 comprises 13 residues. CDR3 nucleotides: TGTGCCAGTAGTCCCCCCGAGAGCTCCGAGCAGTTCTTC. It codes for CASSPPESSEQFF.

The chain joins TRBV15 to TRBJ1-1, with a possible D match to TRBD1 (5 bases). This CDR3 has 14 amino acids. The germline V and J ends were trimmed by 0 bases and 10 bases, with 15 bases remaining between them. Germline V gene data show CDR1 as LNHNV and CDR2 as YYDKDF (reference sequence). The chain's CDR3 is CATSRDGRGDGAFF. CDR3 DNA sequence: TGTGCCACCAGCAGAGATGGGCGGGGGGACGGAGCTTTCTTT.

The rearrangement uses TRBV10-2 and TRBJ1-2, with D tentatively TRBD1 (6 bases). CDR1 and CDR2 from the germline V gene are WSHSY and SAAADI. The CDR3 totals 12 residues. V was clipped by 3 bases and J by 4 bases, with 6 bases between them. This CDR3 reads CASSEGGYGYTF. CDR3 nucleotides: TGCGCCAGCAGTGAAGGGGGCTATGGCTACACCTTC.

The chain recombines TRBV5-1 with TRBJ1-4; 7 bases align to TRBD1. This CDR3 is built from 14 residues. The ends lost 3 bases at V and 5 bases at J; junction bases unmatched: 4. Germline-derived CDR1 and CDR2 are SGHRS and YFSETQ. The CDR3 DNA is TGCGCCAGCAGCTCGGACAGGAGGAATGAAAAACTGTTTTTT. It is translated as CASSSDRRNEKLFF.

This sequence joins TRBV19 and TRBJ1-3; D possibly corresponds to TRBD1 (5 bases). The length of the CDR3 is 15 residues. Germline loops: CDR1 LNHDA, CDR2 SQIVND (reference sequence). Trimming cost V 4 bases and J 8 bases, with 18 bases left between them. CDR3 sequence (DNA): TGTGCCAGTAGTAGCCCCCGGCAGAAAGGGGACACCATATATTTT. Translating it yields CASSSPRQKGDTIYF.

This chain uses TRBV29-1 with TRBJ2-7, with D possibly TRBD1 on 7 matching bases. Trimming took 5 bases from V and 7 from J, leaving 15 bases between them. CDR1 and CDR2 (germline): SQVTM, ANQGSEA. This CDR3 is built from 12 residues. CDR3 protein: CSVKGPGGEQYF. The CDR3, as DNA: TGCAGCGTTAAAGGCCCAGGGGGGGAGCAGTACTTC.

V usage is TRBV19 and J usage is TRBJ1-5, with TRBD1 matching over 7 bases. The CDR3 covers 13 residues. The germline gives CDR1 LNHDA, CDR2 SQIVND (reference sequence). Trimming took 6 bases from V and 5 from J; bases not matched to a gene: 4. This chain's CDR3 is CASRGDSYQPQHF. In DNA, the CDR3 is TGTGCCAGTAGGGGGGACAGCTATCAGCCCCAGCATTTT.